These 4 T cell receptor beta chains were sequenced from one sample in a study of cytomegalovirus exposure and HLA in healthy donors. PCR was performed using 60 Vbeta and 13 Jbeta primers. Sequencing was performed with immunoSEQ multiplex PCR; in TCRdb, only in-frame clones are kept and a portion is missing. The sample yields around 150,000 clones, 75% seen once. The source material was PBMCs. The source is a woman aged 40 to 55 in good health and CMV-seropositive.

The chain's CDR3 is CSVEVTSGALRQYF. The CDR3, as DNA: TGCAGCGTTGAAGTGACTAGCGGGGCCCTACGGCAGTACTTC. The chain uses TRBV29-1 and TRBJ2-7; TRBD2 agrees at 11 bases. CDR1 is SQVTM and CDR2 is ANQGSEA in the germline V gene. Trimming took 1 base from V and 9 from J; bases not matched to a gene: 8. The CDR3 is 14 residues long.

The CDR3 sequence: CASSQDPDWSSYNSPLHF. DNA of the CDR3: TGCGCCAGCAGCCAAGACCCAGACTGGAGCTCCTATAATTCACCCCTCCACTTT. The chain joins TRBV4-3 to TRBJ1-6; unclear D gene. The CDR3 loop spans 18 amino acids. Trimming cost V 0 bases and J 0 bases, with 12 bases left between them. The germline gives CDR1 LGHNA, CDR2 YSLEER.

The rearrangement joins TRBV6-1 to TRBJ1-6; possible D gene TRBD1, 6 bases. Trimming removed 6 bases from V and 11 bases from J, with 11 bases in between. Looked up from germline, CDR1 is MNHNS and CDR2 is SASEGT. This CDR3 has 12 residues. CDR3 coding DNA: TGTGCCAGCAGAAGGGGGGGTGCACCCCTCCACTTT. Protein sequence: CASRRGGAPLHF.

The chain recombines TRBV19 with TRBJ2-5, with D possibly TRBD2 on 6 matching bases. This CDR3 is built from 14 residues. Germline lookup yields CDR1 LNHDA and CDR2 SQIVND (reference sequence). The V end was cut by 8 bases, the J end by 5 bases, with 18 bases between. CDR3 residues: CASADSIGGETQYF. The DNA for the CDR3 is TGTGCCAGTGCAGACTCGATCGGAGGGGAGACCCAGTACTTC.